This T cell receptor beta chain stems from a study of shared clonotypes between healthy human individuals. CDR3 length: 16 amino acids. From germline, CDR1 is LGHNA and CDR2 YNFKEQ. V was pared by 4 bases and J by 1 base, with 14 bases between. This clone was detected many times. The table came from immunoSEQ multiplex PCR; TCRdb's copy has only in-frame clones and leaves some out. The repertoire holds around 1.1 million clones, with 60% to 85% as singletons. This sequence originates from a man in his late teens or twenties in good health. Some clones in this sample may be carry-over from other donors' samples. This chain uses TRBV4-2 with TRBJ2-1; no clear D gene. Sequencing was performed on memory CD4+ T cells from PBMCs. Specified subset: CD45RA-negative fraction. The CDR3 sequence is CASSPSFESSYNEQFF. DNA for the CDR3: TGTGCCAGCAGCCCCTCTTTTGAGAGTTCCTACAATGAGCAGTTCTTC.